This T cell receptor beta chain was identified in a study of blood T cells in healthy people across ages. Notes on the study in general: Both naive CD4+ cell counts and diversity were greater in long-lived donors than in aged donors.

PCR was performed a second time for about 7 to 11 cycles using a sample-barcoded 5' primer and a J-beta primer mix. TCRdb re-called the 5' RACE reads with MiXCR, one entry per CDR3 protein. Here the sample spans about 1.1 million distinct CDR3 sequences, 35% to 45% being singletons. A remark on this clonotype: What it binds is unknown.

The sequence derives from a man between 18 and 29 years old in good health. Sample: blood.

CDR3 nucleotides: TGCGCCAGCAGCTCATCCGGGACTAGCGACACAGATACGCAGTATTTT. Its translation: CASSSSGTSDTDTQYF. This rearrangement joins TRBV5-1 to TRBJ2-3, with 10 bases fitting TRBD2. Trimming cost V 3 bases and J 2 bases; bases outside gene matches: 6. Germline V CDR1 and CDR2: SGHRS, YFSETQ. The CDR3 spans 16 residues.